The 32 T cell receptor beta chains in this list originate from one sample, sequenced in a study of cytomegalovirus exposure and HLA in healthy donors (dated by TCRdb to 2015 to 2018). Libraries were built with the immunoSEQ multiplex PCR assay. The clones in this table, taken by TCRdb from immuneACCESS, are in-frame only. Not every clone is retained; where verified, under half of the shortfall comes from an unresolved V gene, and the cause of the rest is unknown. The sample includes hundreds of thousands of clones, with roughly 91% observed a single time. The ten largest clones add up to under 4% of the sample. Sequenced: PBMCs. All receptors derive from a woman in her twenties or thirties in good health and CMV-seronegative.

The gene calls are TRBV2 and TRBJ2-7; D unresolved. Germline-derived CDR1 and CDR2 are SNHLY and FYNNEI. V was trimmed by 3 bases and J by 5 bases, leaving 8 bases between them. The CDR3 totals 12 residues. CDR3 sequence reads: CASSDRNNEQYF. Here the CDR3 DNA reads TGTGCCAGCAGTGATAGGAACAACGAGCAGTACTTC.

The chain links TRBV9 to TRBJ2-4; D possibly matches TRBD1 or TRBD2 (5 bases each). The CDR3 runs to 12 residues. V lost 7 bases to trimming and J lost 5 bases, with 10 bases between them. Germline V gene lookup returns CDR1 SGDLS and CDR2 YYNGEE. The CDR3 DNA sequence: TGTGCCAGCGAGGGACCACAAAACATTCAGTACTTC. Translation gives CASEGPQNIQYF.

The chain has TRBV14 and TRBJ1-4; the D gene is possibly TRBD1 (5 bases). V dropped 1 base and J dropped 7 bases, with 25 bases sitting between them. The CDR3 covers 19 residues. Per the germline V gene, CDR1 is SGHDN and CDR2 is FVKESK. The CDR3 region is CASSQGFLFRAGYVEKLFF. For the CDR3, the DNA is TGTGCCAGCAGCCAAGGATTTTTATTCAGGGCAGGTTACGTTGAAAAACTGTTTTTT.

The rearrangement uses TRBV2 and TRBJ1-5; D unresolved. V was cut by 3 bases and J by 0 bases, with 3 bases left in between. CDR3 length: 13 residues. The germline gives CDR1 SNHLY, CDR2 FYNNEI. The CDR3: CASSERSNQPQHF. CDR3 in DNA: TGTGCCAGCAGTGAGCGTAGCAATCAGCCCCAGCATTTT.

The chain has TRBV27 and TRBJ2-5; 10 positions agree with TRBD1. The germline V gene encodes CDR1 MNHEY and CDR2 SMNVEV (reference sequence). After removal of 4 bases from V and 6 bases from J, the junction contained 11 bases not matched to a gene. The CDR3 contains 16 residues. The CDR3 protein is CASSYLDRGRVQTQYF. The CDR3 DNA reads as TGTGCCAGCAGTTATCTAGACAGGGGGCGTGTGCAGACCCAGTACTTC.

The chain recombines TRBV7-2 with TRBJ1-2, with 10 bases aligning to TRBD1. With V trimmed by 5 bases and J by 4 bases, 4 bases remained unmatched. Germline CDR1 is SGHTA and CDR2 is FQGNSA. The CDR3 consists of 14 residues. The CDR3 nucleotides read TGTGCCAGCAGCGAGGGACAGGGGTTCTATGGCTACACCTTC. It yields the protein CASSEGQGFYGYTF.

The genes are TRBV6-6 and TRBJ2-1; TRBD2 matches 11 bases. CDR1 and CDR2 (germline): MNHNY, SVGAGI (reference sequence). The CDR3 runs 15 residues. After removal of 5 bases from V and 5 bases from J, the junction contained 5 bases not matched to a gene. CDR3 bases: TGTGCCAGCAGTCGACTAGCGGGAATAAACAATGAGCAGTTCTTC. Translated: CASSRLAGINNEQFF.

V and J are TRBV19 and TRBJ2-7; D may be TRBD2 (5 bases). V was shortened by 4 bases and J by 7 bases, with 14 bases between the two germline ends. The CDR3 covers 13 residues. Germline CDR1 reads LNHDA; CDR2 reads SQIVND (reference sequence). CDR3 sequence (DNA): TGTGCCAGTAGTACGGACTGGGCTCTGGAGCAGTACTTC. This gives the protein CASSTDWALEQYF.

The chain links TRBV4-1 to TRBJ2-7; possibly TRBD2 for D (6 bases). The germline V gene has CDR1 MGHRA and CDR2 YSYEKL. V lost 3 bases, J lost 0 bases, and 12 bases lay in between. The length of the CDR3 is 15 residues. In DNA form, the CDR3 reads TGCGCCAGCAGCCACGGGACCGGGAGCTCCTACGAGCAGTACTTC. As protein: CASSHGTGSSYEQYF.

The chain recombines TRBV19 with TRBJ1-3, with no clear D. Germline loops: CDR1 LNHDA, CDR2 SQIVND (reference sequence). CDR3 length: 16 residues. Between the trimmed V and J ends, which lost 7 bases and 3 bases, there was a span of 19 bases. The CDR3 sequence: CASMKINRSGGNTIYF. The CDR3 nucleotides are TGTGCCAGTATGAAGATAAATCGAAGTGGTGGAAACACCATATATTTT.

This clone was counted once. The chain has TRBV6-6 and TRBJ1-4, with TRBD1 as a possible D gene (5 bases). V lost 10 bases to trimming and J lost 6 bases, with 15 bases between them. Germline V gene sequence: CDR1 MNHNY, CDR2 SVGAGI (reference sequence). This CDR3 spans 13 amino acids. CDR3 coding DNA: TGTGCCACGGGCCGGGGGGTCGATGAAAAACTGTTTTTT. Translating gives CATGRGVDEKLFF.

This chain joins TRBV4-1 and TRBJ2-3; 12 bases align to TRBD2. The CDR3 consists of 17 residues. From germline, CDR1 is MGHRA and CDR2 YSYEKL. V lost 1 base, J lost 2 bases, and 4 bases stayed unmatched. The CDR3 DNA reads TGCGCCAGCAGCCAAGTTGGACTAGCGGGACTCACAGATACGCAGTATTTT. This translates into CASSQVGLAGLTDTQYF.

This clone was seen a handful of times. This chain links TRBV2 with TRBJ2-3; 10 bases agree with TRBD1. The CDR3 contains 15 residues. Germline lookup yields CDR1 SNHLY and CDR2 FYNNEI. V dropped 5 bases and J dropped 4; count of bases not matched to a gene: 6. DNA for the CDR3: TGTGCCAGCAGTTTCCGGACAGGGGGTGCAGATACGCAGTATTTT. Translated: CASSFRTGGADTQYF.

J is TRBJ1-4 and V is TRBV10-3, with D perhaps TRBD1 (5 bases). The CDR3 has 14 residues. V gave up 7 bases and J gave up 6 bases, with 15 bases separating them. Per the germline V gene, CDR1 is ENHRY and CDR2 is SYGVKD. In DNA, the CDR3 is TGTGCCATCAACTCAGGGTTAGGAGATGAAAAACTGTTTTTT. It codes for CAINSGLGDEKLFF.

The chain carries TRBV28 and TRBJ2-1; 8 bases line up with TRBD1. Germline CDR1 is MDHEN and CDR2 is SYDVKM. The CDR3 has 15 amino acids. V lost 6 bases, J lost 3 bases, and 7 bases stayed unmatched. CDR3 protein: CASSQQGVNYNEQFF. The CDR3 coding sequence is TGTGCCAGCAGCCAACAGGGGGTCAACTACAATGAGCAGTTCTTC. Variable domain in full (rest from reference TRBV28 and TRBJ2-1): DVKVTQSSRYLVKRTGEKVFLECVQDMDHENMFWYRQDPGLGLRLIYFSYDVKMKEKGDIPEGYSVSREKKERFSLILESASTNQTSMYLCASSQQGVNYNEQFFGPGTRLTVL.

This clone occurred a few times. This rearrangement joins TRBV11-1 to TRBJ2-7; D is perhaps TRBD1 (5 bases). The germline gives CDR1 SGHAT, CDR2 FQDESV (reference sequence). The CDR3 runs 15 residues. Trimming removed 5 bases at V and 3 bases at J, with 17 bases between. The CDR3 DNA sequence: TGTGCCAGCAGCCGCCAGGGTGCCCTCTTCTACGAGCAGTACTTC. Amino acids: CASSRQGALFYEQYF.

The chain has TRBV28 and TRBJ2-3; 9 bases line up with TRBD2. The V gene's germline CDR1 is MDHEN and CDR2 SYDVKM. The CDR3 runs to 17 residues. V shed 7 bases, J shed 2 bases, and the junction held 13 bases outside the gene matches. In nucleotides, the CDR3 is TGTGCCAGCATCACGACCGGGACTAGCCGAAACACAGATACGCAGTATTTT. Its translation is CASITTGTSRNTDTQYF.

The V and J genes are TRBV9 and TRBJ2-3; D uncertain. V was cut by 1 base and J by 4 bases, with 10 bases left in between. CDR3 length equals 14 residues. The V gene's germline CDR1 is SGDLS and CDR2 YYNGEE. The CDR3 region is CASSVREVADTQYF. In DNA form, the CDR3 reads TGTGCCAGCAGCGTAAGAGAAGTCGCAGATACGCAGTATTTT.

A single count supports this clone. The chain employs TRBV5-1 and TRBJ2-2; no definite D call. Trimming removed 0 bases at V and 0 bases at J, with 9 bases between. Germline V CDR1 and CDR2: SGHRS, YFSETQ. This CDR3 comprises 16 residues. CDR3 DNA sequence: TGCGCCAGCAGCTTGGCCAACCCAGCGAACACCGGGGAGCTGTTTTTT. It encodes CASSLANPANTGELFF.

This chain uses TRBV9 with TRBJ2-4, with 7 nucleotides matching TRBD2. This CDR3 spans 14 amino acids. Germline lookup yields CDR1 SGDLS and CDR2 YYNGEE. V gave up 3 bases and J gave up 5 bases; unmatched junction bases: 5. CDR3 DNA sequence: TGTGCCAGCAGCGAGGGAGGGGCCCAAAACATTCAGTACTTC. This codes for CASSEGGAQNIQYF.

The chain uses TRBV4-3 and TRBJ1-4; D call uncertain. Germline V gene sequence: CDR1 LGHNA, CDR2 YSLEER. Trimming removed 0 bases from V and 1 base from J, with 12 bases in between. This CDR3 is 17 amino acids long. CDR3 residues: CASSQDGRLGTNEKLFF. CDR3 bases: TGCGCCAGCAGCCAAGATGGCCGCCTGGGAACTAATGAAAAACTGTTTTTT.

The gene calls are TRBV5-5 and TRBJ1-5; TRBD1 matches 8 bases. V gave up 2 bases and J gave up 4 bases; unmatched junction bases: 5. Germline CDR1 SGHKS, CDR2 YYEKEE (reference sequence). The CDR3 has 15 amino acids. The DNA of the CDR3 is TGTGCCAGCAGCTTCGCTACAGGGGGTAATCAGCCCCAGCATTTT. It codes for CASSFATGGNQPQHF.

The genes are TRBV7-9 and TRBJ1-2, with TRBD1 matching 8 bases. The CDR3 consists of 15 residues. In germline, CDR1 is SEHNR, CDR2 FQNEAQ (reference sequence). The trim removed 4 bases at V and 3 bases at J, leaving 7 bases unmatched. The DNA for the CDR3 is TGTGCCAGCAGCTCAAGGACAGGGAAGGACTATGGCTACACCTTC. Its translation: CASSSRTGKDYGYTF.

V and J are TRBV9 and TRBJ1-4; D is perhaps TRBD1 (5 bases). The V gene's germline CDR1 is SGDLS and CDR2 YYNGEE. CDR3 length: 16 amino acids. The V end lost 0 bases, the J end lost 7 bases, and 16 bases lay between the germline ends. CDR3 amino acids: CASSVAGRATGEKLFF. The CDR3 nucleotides are TGTGCCAGCAGCGTAGCTGGCAGGGCGACGGGTGAAAAACTGTTTTTT.

This chain links TRBV9 with TRBJ2-2; 11 bases align to TRBD2. The CDR3 totals 17 residues. V was clipped by 6 bases and J by 1 base; unmatched bases: 8. Germline V gene lookup returns CDR1 SGDLS and CDR2 YYNGEE. The CDR3 DNA is TGTGCCAGCACCCGGACTAGCGGGTCAGTGAACACCGGGGAGCTGTTTTTT. It codes for CASTRTSGSVNTGELFF.

In regard to this clone: Other DNA sequences of this sample code for an identical CDR3. The rearrangement links TRBV5-6 to TRBJ2-2, with D hard to call. Germline loops: CDR1 SGHDT, CDR2 YYEEEE. CDR3 size: 12 residues. Trimming removed 0 bases at V and 6 bases at J, with 3 bases between. This chain's CDR3 is CASSLVAGELFF. The DNA of the CDR3 is TGTGCCAGCAGCTTGGTAGCCGGGGAGCTGTTTTTT.

In its sample, this clone was seen once. The J gene is TRBJ2-2, the V gene TRBV10-2, with D possibly being TRBD1 or TRBD2 (6 bases each). V lost 7 bases and J lost 4, with 13 bases in between. Germline values: CDR1 WSHSY, CDR2 SAAADI. This CDR3 has 14 amino acids. This CDR3 is CASTGGRGTGELFF. The CDR3 coding sequence is TGCGCCAGCACTGGGGGGCGGGGCACCGGGGAGCTGTTTTTT.

This chain connects TRBV4-1 to TRBJ1-4; D is unclear. V shed 3 bases and J shed 7 bases, with 6 bases lying between them. The CDR3 runs 12 residues. In germline, CDR1 is MGHRA, CDR2 YSYEKL. The CDR3 reads CASSHPLEKLFF. CDR3 coding DNA: TGCGCCAGCAGCCATCCCCTTGAAAAACTGTTTTTT.

The chain has TRBV11-2 and TRBJ2-7; 7 nucleotides agree with TRBD1. The trim removed 5 bases at V and 0 bases at J, leaving 7 bases unmatched. The germline V gene encodes CDR1 SGHAT and CDR2 FQNNGV. The CDR3 has 15 residues. The CDR3 is CASSPGQANSYEQYF. For the CDR3, the DNA is TGTGCCAGCAGCCCCGGACAGGCCAACTCCTACGAGCAGTACTTC.

The chain has TRBV14 and TRBJ2-1; D may be TRBD2 (6 bases). CDR3 length: 16 residues. The ends were cut back, 4 bases at V and 7 bases at J, with 20 bases in the middle. Germline V gene sequence: CDR1 SGHDN, CDR2 FVKESK. The CDR3 DNA follows: TGTGCCAGCAGCCCACCCGGGACTCCCGCCGGAAATGAGCAGTTCTTC. Translated, it gives CASSPPGTPAGNEQFF.

CDR3 DNA: TGTGCCAGCAGCGTAGGTGGGGGAGAGAGTTACGAGCAGTACTTC. Its translation: CASSVGGGESYEQYF. The rearrangement joins TRBV9 to TRBJ2-7; either TRBD1 or TRBD2 may fit D (5 bases each). The length of the CDR3 is 15 residues. V gave up 0 bases and J gave up 4 bases, with 14 bases separating them. The germline CDR1 and CDR2 sequences are SGDLS and YYNGEE.

The chain is built from TRBV13 and TRBJ2-1; D remains unclear. The length of the CDR3 is 14 residues. Trimming stripped 7 bases from V and 8 bases from J, with 18 bases between. Germline assignment: CDR1 PRHDT and CDR2 FYEKMQ (reference sequence). The CDR3: CASITGRASHEQFF. The CDR3 coding sequence is TGTGCCAGCATCACTGGCCGGGCGAGCCATGAGCAGTTCTTC.